Following are 31 T cell receptor beta chains from one sample sequenced in a study of response to subunit inactivated influenza vaccine. TCRdb reanalysed the RT-PCR reads using MiXCR and keeps one entry per CDR3 protein. The sample holds about 500,000 distinct CDR3 sequences, over 10% seen once. The starting material was PBMCs from blood, obtained 40 to 50 days after vaccination. These receptors all stem from a man aged 50 or older who received an inactivated influenza vaccine.

The V call is TRBV5-4, the J call TRBJ2-5; tentatively, D is TRBD1 (6 bases). The CDR3 is made up of 15 amino acids. V was shortened by 0 bases and J by 5 bases, with 14 bases between the two germline ends. The germline V gene has CDR1 SGHNT and CDR2 YYREEE (reference sequence). In DNA form, the CDR3 reads TGTGCCAGCAGCTTGGCCTTTGGGGGCCGGGAGACCCAGTACTTC. Protein: CASSLAFGGRETQYF.

The rearrangement joins TRBV7-6 to TRBJ2-5, with TRBD1 matching 12 bases. This CDR3 comprises 15 residues. Germline V gene lookup returns CDR1 SGHVS and CDR2 FNYEAQ. V was pared by 6 bases and J by 5 bases, with 7 bases of the junction left unmatched. The chain's CDR3 is CASSFYGTGGETQYF. DNA for the CDR3: TGTGCCAGCAGTTTCTACGGGACAGGGGGCGAGACCCAGTACTTC.

As concerns this clonotype: Because the CDR3's place on the DNA is in doubt, the DNA is left out and the CDR3 is given as listed by TCRdb. The chain is built from TRBV7-5 and TRBJ2-3; TRBD2, the D gene given by the table, was not confirmed from the DNA. TRBV7-5 is an annotated pseudogene. The CDR3 length is 17 residues, termini included. The chain's CDR3 is CISVSDRSGVFTDTQYF.

This clonotype turned up a few times. V is TRBV28 and J is TRBJ2-1, with 10 bases lining up with TRBD2. After removal of 3 bases from V and 8 bases from J, the junction contained 7 bases not matched to a gene. Per germline, CDR1 MDHEN and CDR2 SYDVKM. The length of the CDR3 is 15 residues. The CDR3 loop reads CASSFSSGSTDEQFF. DNA for the CDR3: TGTGCCAGCAGTTTTTCTAGCGGGAGTACCGATGAGCAGTTCTTC.

Only a few counts were recorded for this clonotype. The chain is built from TRBV7-9 and TRBJ2-1, with D tentatively TRBD1 or TRBD2 (5 bases each). This CDR3 is built from 14 residues. The germline gives CDR1 SEHNR, CDR2 FQNEAQ (reference sequence). V gave up 3 bases and J gave up 6 bases, with 12 bases separating them. The DNA for the CDR3 is TGTGCCAGCAGCTTTGACGAGGGGTTCAATGAGCAGTTCTTC. It specifies CASSFDEGFNEQFF.

The chain joins TRBV14 to TRBJ2-1, with a tentative D call TRBD2 (6 bases). Per the germline V gene, CDR1 is SGHDN and CDR2 is FVKESK. The CDR3 length is 15 residues. Deletions cut 4 bases from V and 5 bases from J, with 15 bases between. CDR3 in amino acids: CASSRQGLPNNEQFF. The CDR3 DNA reads TGTGCCAGCAGCCGCCAAGGACTACCAAACAATGAGCAGTTCTTC.

This clonotype was seen only a few times. This chain connects TRBV11-2 to TRBJ1-2; 9 nucleotides agree with TRBD1. Germline V CDR1 and CDR2: SGHAT, FQNNGV. With V trimmed by 0 bases and J by 8 bases, 13 bases remained unmatched. This CDR3 comprises 17 residues. The CDR3 sequence is CASSLDVFWGQGGGYTF. The CDR3 DNA reads TGTGCCAGCAGCTTAGACGTTTTTTGGGGACAGGGAGGAGGCTACACCTTC.

This clonotype was recorded a few times. This chain connects TRBV4-1 to TRBJ2-5, with a tentative D call TRBD1 (6 bases). From germline, CDR1 is MGHRA and CDR2 YSYEKL. There are 15 residues in the CDR3. Trimming took off 3 bases at V and 4 bases at J, with 15 bases between the two ends. The CDR3 sequence is CASSHAGAHGETQYF. In DNA, the CDR3 is TGCGCCAGCAGCCACGCAGGGGCCCACGGAGAGACCCAGTACTTC.

The sample holds a few counts of this clonotype. This chain joins TRBV5-5 and TRBJ2-7; TRBD1 matches 9 bases. Trimming removed 2 bases from V and 3 bases from J; junction bases left unmatched: 6. Germline loops: CDR1 SGHKS, CDR2 YYEKEE (reference sequence). The CDR3 contains 15 residues. CDR3 protein: CASSFRGTGSYEQYF. The DNA of the CDR3 is TGTGCCAGCAGCTTCCGAGGGACAGGGAGCTACGAGCAGTACTTC.

This clonotype was counted between two and nine times. The chain couples TRBV28 to TRBJ2-1, with TRBD2 matching over 9 bases. The CDR3 has 17 amino acids. J gave up 0 bases and V 5 bases, and 8 bases lay outside the gene matches. Germline V gene lookup returns CDR1 MDHEN and CDR2 SYDVKM. This CDR3 reads CASSGGPSGNSYNEQFF. CDR3 in DNA: TGTGCCAGCAGTGGGGGGCCTAGCGGGAACTCCTACAATGAGCAGTTCTTC.

This clonotype was recorded many times. The chain recombines TRBV7-2 with TRBJ2-7; D remains ambiguous. The CDR3 has 11 amino acids. V lost 2 bases, J lost 5 bases, and 4 bases lay in between. The germline V gene encodes CDR1 SGHTA and CDR2 FQGNSA. The CDR3 sequence is CASSLMHEQYF. In DNA form, the CDR3 reads TGTGCCAGCAGCTTAATGCACGAGCAGTACTTC.

The V and J genes are TRBV29-1 and TRBJ1-1; maybe TRBD1 (6 bases). V gave up 4 bases and J gave up 4 bases, with 19 bases separating them. CDR1 SQVTM and CDR2 ANQGSEA come from the germline V gene. This CDR3 is 15 amino acids long. The CDR3 DNA sequence: TGCAGCGTTGGGTATCCGGGGGCAAAAGGCACTGAAGCTTTCTTT. It translates to CSVGYPGAKGTEAFF.

This chain uses TRBV9 with TRBJ2-7, with 12 bases that match TRBD2. This CDR3 is 16 amino acids long. Losses at the gene ends were 2 bases for V and 5 bases for J; bases not matched to a gene: 8. Per the germline V gene, CDR1 is SGDLS and CDR2 is YYNGEE. The CDR3, as DNA: TGTGCCAGCAGCGTCCGGACTAGCGGGAATCTAGACGAGCAGTACTTC. It yields the protein CASSVRTSGNLDEQYF.

This clonotype showed up just a few times. The chain has TRBV28 and TRBJ2-7, with D maybe TRBD2 (6 bases). Germline V CDR1 and CDR2: MDHEN, SYDVKM. V lost 6 bases and J lost 2, with 14 bases in between. The CDR3 covers 14 residues. Written as DNA, the CDR3 is TGTGCCAGCAGCCGGGGGTTAGGGGCCTACGAGCAGTACTTC. It yields the protein CASSRGLGAYEQYF.

This clonotype was seen at least ten times. The V gene is TRBV6-5, the J gene TRBJ1-5; D is undetermined. Trimming took 8 bases from V and 6 from J, leaving 11 bases between them. Per germline, CDR1 MNHEY and CDR2 SVGAGI. This CDR3 has 12 residues. CDR3 loop: CASGRTGQPQHF. The DNA of the CDR3 is TGTGCCAGCGGGAGGACGGGTCAGCCCCAGCATTTT.

At least ten counts were recorded for this clonotype. J is TRBJ1-4 and V is TRBV12-3 or TRBV12-4, with 9 bases fitting TRBD1. The CDR3 covers 14 residues. V was pared by 3 bases and J by 6 bases, with 2 bases of the junction left unmatched. Written as DNA, the CDR3 is TGTGCCAGCAGTTTTGGGACAGGGTATGAAAAACTGTTTTTT. It yields the protein CASSFGTGYEKLFF.

The chain has TRBV3-1 and TRBJ2-7; 11 bases map to TRBD2. Germline V gives CDR1 LGHDT, CDR2 YNNKEL (reference sequence). The CDR3 runs to 17 residues. The trim removed 0 bases at V and 1 base at J, leaving 5 bases unmatched. The CDR3 protein is CASSQDIASGRSYEQYF. The CDR3 region has the DNA TGTGCCAGCAGCCAAGATATAGCTAGCGGGAGGTCCTACGAGCAGTACTTC.

The genes are TRBV20-1 and TRBJ2-1, with D perhaps TRBD2 (6 bases). Trimming took off 5 bases at V and 1 base at J, with 12 bases between the two ends. Germline loops: CDR1 DFQATT, CDR2 SNEGSKA (reference sequence). The CDR3 loop spans 14 amino acids. The CDR3 sequence: CSAGGLVSYNEQFF. Here the CDR3 DNA reads TGCAGTGCTGGGGGGTTGGTATCCTACAATGAGCAGTTCTTC.

This clonotype was picked up a small number of times. The V call is TRBV6-1, the J call TRBJ1-5; D gene unclear. V lost 2 bases, J lost 0 bases, and 8 bases lay in between. CDR3 size: 15 residues. CDR1 and CDR2 from the germline V gene are MNHNS and SASEGT. The CDR3 DNA is TGTGCCAGCAGTGAATATGGGTTTAGCAATCAGCCCCAGCATTTT. It encodes CASSEYGFSNQPQHF.

In its sample, this clonotype was seen a few times. The V and J genes are TRBV7-9 and TRBJ2-3; 9 nucleotides line up with TRBD2. Germline-derived CDR1 and CDR2 are SEHNR and FQNEAQ (reference sequence). This CDR3 region has 15 residues. J gave up 2 bases and V 5 bases, and 5 bases lay outside the gene matches. The CDR3 region is CASSPRGGTTDTQYF. For the CDR3, the DNA is TGTGCCAGCAGCCCGCGGGGGGGCACCACAGATACGCAGTATTTT.

The chain carries TRBV10-2 and TRBJ2-1; D unclear. Per the germline V gene, CDR1 is WSHSY and CDR2 is SAAADI. Deletions cut 10 bases from V and 8 bases from J, with 12 bases between. The length of the CDR3 is 11 residues. Written as DNA, the CDR3 is TGCGCCACATACCTTAATTATGAGCAGTTCTTC. Its protein product is CATYLNYEQFF.

In this sample, this clonotype turned up a few times. V and J are TRBV5-6 and TRBJ2-1, with D perhaps assigned TRBD1 or TRBD2 (6 bases each). Between the trimmed V and J ends, which lost 0 bases and 4 bases, there was a span of 11 bases. CDR1 SGHDT and CDR2 YYEEEE come from the germline V gene. The CDR3 loop spans 15 amino acids. CDR3 loop: CASSLDGGGYNEQFF. CDR3 nucleotide sequence: TGTGCCAGCAGCTTGGACGGAGGGGGTTACAATGAGCAGTTCTTC.

V usage is TRBV5-5 and J usage is TRBJ1-1; D ambiguous. Germline lookup yields CDR1 SGHKS and CDR2 YYEKEE (reference sequence). The V end was cut by 1 base, the J end by 4 bases, with 5 bases between. The CDR3 loop spans 12 amino acids. The CDR3 DNA is TGTGCCAGCAGCTTGCAGACCACTGAAGCTTTCTTT. Amino acid sequence: CASSLQTTEAFF.

This clonotype was counted only a few times. The chain has TRBV20-1 and TRBJ2-7; D gene ambiguous. Trimming shortened V by 3 bases and J by 3 bases, and 12 bases separated the two germline ends. Germline V gives CDR1 DFQATT, CDR2 SNEGSKA (reference sequence). The CDR3 runs 13 residues. The CDR3 reads CSASRQTLYEQYF. The CDR3 DNA sequence: TGCAGTGCTAGCCGGCAAACCCTCTACGAGCAGTACTTC.

The chain has TRBV9 and TRBJ1-2; tentatively, D is TRBD1 (6 bases). In germline, CDR1 is SGDLS, CDR2 YYNGEE. The CDR3 sequence is 13 residues long. Trimming left V 6 bases short and J 5 bases short, with 14 bases between. CDR3 DNA sequence: TGTGCCAGCAAGGGCAGGGGACCTTATGGCTACACCTTC. It codes for CASKGRGPYGYTF.

This clonotype showed up just a few times. The V and J genes are TRBV5-1 and TRBJ2-6; perhaps TRBD2 as D (6 bases). The CDR3 has 15 amino acids. Germline-derived CDR1 and CDR2 are SGHRS and YFSETQ. V was pared by 8 bases and J by 1 base, with 13 bases between. The CDR3 region is CARVPRGSGANVLTF. The CDR3 nucleotides are TGCGCCAGGGTGCCGCGGGGATCTGGGGCCAACGTCCTGACTTTC.

The chain links TRBV27 to TRBJ2-7; D not resolved. Germline-derived CDR1 and CDR2 are MNHEY and SMNVEV (reference sequence). The CDR3 length is 13 residues. Trimming stripped 8 bases from V and 1 base from J, with 12 bases between. As DNA, the CDR3 is TGTGCCAGCGGGATCGGCAGTTCCTACGAGCAGTACTTC. This gives the protein CASGIGSSYEQYF.

The V call is TRBV6-2 or TRBV6-3, the J call TRBJ1-5; D unclear. V lost 7 bases to trimming and J lost 2 bases, with 9 bases between them. Germline values: CDR1 MNHEY, CDR2 SVGEGT. This CDR3 region has 13 residues. CDR3 nucleotide sequence: TGTGCCAGCACGGTTTGGGGCAATCAGCCCCAGCATTTT. It is translated as CASTVWGNQPQHF.

This chain uses TRBV24-1 with TRBJ1-1; D is perhaps TRBD1 (6 bases). V dropped 5 bases and J dropped 1 base, with 10 bases sitting between them. The CDR3 runs to 14 residues. The germline V gene has CDR1 KGHDR and CDR2 SFDVKD. CDR3: CATSAKTGNTEAFF. CDR3 DNA sequence: TGTGCCACCAGTGCCAAGACAGGGAACACTGAAGCTTTCTTT.

The rearrangement links TRBV11-1 to TRBJ2-2; TRBD2 aligns across 7 bases. Germline CDR1 SGHAT, CDR2 FQDESV (reference sequence). The CDR3 is 13 amino acids. J was trimmed by 1 base and V by 8 bases; bases with no gene match: 1. The CDR3 sequence: CASERENTGELFF. CDR3 coding DNA: TGTGCCAGCGAGCGGGAGAACACCGGGGAGCTGTTTTTT.

V gene TRBV20-1 combines with J gene TRBJ1-5; 7 positions agree with TRBD1. V lost 4 bases and J lost 5; bases outside the gene matches: 8. Germline V gives CDR1 DFQATT, CDR2 SNEGSKA (reference sequence). The CDR3 runs to 14 residues. The CDR3 loop is CSANRGAGDQPQHF. CDR3 coding DNA: TGCAGTGCTAACAGGGGCGCTGGGGATCAGCCCCAGCATTTT.